This is a list of T cell receptor beta chains from one sample in a study of blood T cell repertoires in COVID-19. Generated by immunoSEQ multiplex PCR, the TCRdb table keeps only in-frame clones and is missing some. Of a few hundred thousand clones listed, 70% to 90% are singletons. Material: peripheral blood. The origin of the receptors is a woman aged 25 to 39 who had recovered from COVID-19. Each CDR3 is given with its conserved first and last residue. The order of the fields is J gene, D gene, clone size, V gene, CDR3 DNA, CDR3 protein. D genes are given only for firm matches. Expanded clones get a size class; other rows say once, few or many, or leave the size out.

j_call: TRBJ2-1; d_call: TRBD2; clone_size: .; v_call: TRBV6-6; cdr3_nt: TGTGCCAGCACCACCCGAGGACTAGCGGGGGGGAATGAGCAGTTCTTC; cdr3_aa: CASTTRGLAGGNEQFF
j_call: TRBJ1-1; d_call: TRBD1; clone_size: .; v_call: TRBV5-8; cdr3_nt: TGTGCCAGCAGCCAGGACAGGGCGGGCACTGAAGCTTTCTTT; cdr3_aa: CASSQDRAGTEAFF
j_call: TRBJ1-1; d_call: TRBD1; clone_size: .; v_call: TRBV28; cdr3_nt: TGTGCCAGTTGGACAGGTCTGAACACTGAAGCTTTCTTT; cdr3_aa: CASWTGLNTEAFF
j_call: TRBJ2-3; d_call: .; clone_size: .; v_call: TRBV10-3; cdr3_nt: TGTGCCATCAGTGTGGGGGCTTCGACAGATACGCAGTATTTT; cdr3_aa: CAISVGASTDTQYF
j_call: TRBJ2-7; d_call: .; clone_size: .; v_call: TRBV29-1; cdr3_nt: TGCAGCGTTGAAGAGTCGTCGGGTGGCGAGCAGTACTTC; cdr3_aa: CSVEESSGGEQYF
j_call: TRBJ2-5; d_call: TRBD2; clone_size: .; v_call: TRBV5-1; cdr3_nt: TGCGCCAGCAGCTTGGCCGCTAGTGGAGCGGGGGCCCAGACCCAGTACTTC; cdr3_aa: CASSLAASGAGAQTQYF
j_call: TRBJ1-2; d_call: .; clone_size: .; v_call: TRBV3-1/TRBV3-2; cdr3_nt: TGTGCCAGCAGCCCCGGACAGAACTATGGCTACACCTTC; cdr3_aa: CASSPGQNYGYTF
j_call: TRBJ2-5; d_call: .; clone_size: .; v_call: TRBV11-2; cdr3_nt: TGTGCCAGCAGCTTGAGTCGGGTTGTAGAGACCCAGTACTTC; cdr3_aa: CASSLSRVVETQYF
j_call: TRBJ1-3; d_call: .; clone_size: .; v_call: TRBV7-2; cdr3_nt: TGTGCCAGCAGCCAGGCGACGTCTGGAAACACCATATATTTT; cdr3_aa: CASSQATSGNTIYF
j_call: TRBJ1-4; d_call: .; clone_size: .; v_call: TRBV19; cdr3_nt: TGTGCCAGTAGTACGCGGGAGTACGCTAATGAAAAACTGTTTTTT; cdr3_aa: CASSTREYANEKLFF
j_call: TRBJ2-7; d_call: .; clone_size: .; v_call: TRBV27; cdr3_nt: TGTGCCAGCAGTTTACGGACAGACTTTTACGAGCAGTACTTC; cdr3_aa: CASSLRTDFYEQYF
j_call: TRBJ2-3; d_call: TRBD1; clone_size: .; v_call: TRBV15; cdr3_nt: TGTGCCACCAGCAGAGCGAGCGGACAGGGGATAACCACAGATACGCAGTATTTT; cdr3_aa: CATSRASGQGITTDTQYF
j_call: TRBJ1-5; d_call: .; clone_size: once; v_call: TRBV28; cdr3_nt: TGTGCCAGCAGTTCTTCAGGTAATCAGCCCCAGCATTTT; cdr3_aa: CASSSSGNQPQHF
j_call: TRBJ2-4; d_call: .; clone_size: .; v_call: TRBV2; cdr3_nt: TGTGCCAGCAGTGAAGTGGCAGGGTTAAAAAACATTCAGTACTTC; cdr3_aa: CASSEVAGLKNIQYF
j_call: TRBJ1-3; d_call: .; clone_size: .; v_call: TRBV28; cdr3_nt: TGTGCCAGCAGTCCCGGGGGCTCTGGAAACACCATATATTTT; cdr3_aa: CASSPGGSGNTIYF
j_call: TRBJ2-7; d_call: .; clone_size: .; v_call: TRBV3-1/TRBV3-2; cdr3_nt: TGTGCCAGCAGCCAGGGTTTCAACAGTAACTACGAGCAGTACTTC; cdr3_aa: CASSQGFNSNYEQYF
j_call: TRBJ1-4; d_call: .; clone_size: .; v_call: TRBV19; cdr3_nt: TGTGCCAGTATGAGGGAAGGTGATGAAAAACTGTTTTTT; cdr3_aa: CASMREGDEKLFF
j_call: TRBJ2-7; d_call: TRBD2; clone_size: .; v_call: TRBV11-2; cdr3_nt: TGTGCCAGCAGCTCCCAGCGGGGACCCTACGAGCAGTACTTC; cdr3_aa: CASSSQRGPYEQYF
j_call: TRBJ2-1; d_call: TRBD1; clone_size: .; v_call: TRBV6-1; cdr3_nt: TGTGCCAGCAGTGAATCACCCCCCGGGACAGCTAAAGGGCTTCTGTTCTTC; cdr3_aa: CASSESPPGTAKGLLFF
j_call: TRBJ2-5; d_call: TRBD2; clone_size: few; v_call: TRBV5-6; cdr3_nt: TGTGCCAGCAGTAGACTAGCGTACCAAGAGACCCAGTACTTC; cdr3_aa: CASSRLAYQETQYF
j_call: TRBJ1-1; d_call: .; clone_size: .; v_call: TRBV5-1; cdr3_nt: TGCGCCAGCAGGGTGGGTGGGGAGATGAACACTGAAGCTTTCTTT; cdr3_aa: CASRVGGEMNTEAFF
j_call: TRBJ1-6; d_call: .; clone_size: .; v_call: TRBV27; cdr3_nt: TGTGCCAGCAGTTTATCAGGGTCGGGGAATTCACCCCTCCACTTT; cdr3_aa: CASSLSGSGNSPLHF
j_call: TRBJ2-3; d_call: TRBD2; clone_size: .; v_call: TRBV2; cdr3_nt: TGTGCCAGCAGCGGACTAGCGGGGAGGAGAGATACGCAGTATTTT; cdr3_aa: CASSGLAGRRDTQYF
j_call: TRBJ2-1; d_call: TRBD1; clone_size: .; v_call: TRBV28; cdr3_nt: TGTGCCAGCAGTACTTATGGTCGACAGGGTTTTCGTTACAATGAGCAGTTCTTC; cdr3_aa: CASSTYGRQGFRYNEQFF
j_call: TRBJ2-5; d_call: .; clone_size: once; v_call: TRBV11-2; cdr3_nt: TGTGCCAGCAGCTTAGCGGAGACCCAGTACTTC; cdr3_aa: CASSLAETQYF